Listed here are 3 T cell receptor beta chains from one sample, sequenced in a study of T cells in Graves' hyperthyroidism and ophthalmopathy. Researchers amplified the TCR beta CDR3 regions from RNA transcripts. HTBI primers drove first-round RT-PCR of the TCR CDR3. TCRdb used MiXCR to reprocess the multiplex PCR reads, holding one entry per CDR3 protein. The data show roughly 500,000 distinct CDR3 sequences, roughly 46% seen once. The sequencing input was peripheral blood or thyroid tissue (not recorded which). The receptors derive from an adult woman with Graves' disease, either hyperthyroidism or ophthalmopathy (not recorded which).

This clonotype was detected ten times or more. The genes are TRBV15 and TRBJ2-5; 8 bases match TRBD1. CDR3 length equals 15 residues. The germline CDR1 and CDR2 sequences are LNHNV and YYDKDF (reference sequence). V lost 4 bases to trimming and J lost 4 bases; unmatched junction nucleotides: 8. CDR3 sequence reads: CATSNDRGRGETQYF. CDR3 DNA: TGTGCCACCAGCAACGACAGGGGTAGGGGAGAGACCCAGTACTTC.

This clonotype was seen ten or more times. This rearrangement joins TRBV4-2 to TRBJ2-7; TRBD2 agrees at 13 bases. Germline V lookup: CDR1 LGHNA, CDR2 YNFKEQ. V dropped 1 base and J dropped 2; count of bases not matched to a gene: 2. The length of the CDR3 is 16 residues. This CDR3 is CASSQAGLAGPYEQYF. The DNA for the CDR3 is TGTGCCAGCAGCCAAGCGGGACTAGCGGGACCCTACGAGCAGTACTTC.

The rearrangement links TRBV12-3 or TRBV12-4 to TRBJ1-1; TRBD1 agrees at 8 bases. The CDR3 has 15 amino acids. The J segment lost 1 base and the V segment lost 6 bases, leaving 7 bases of the junction unmatched. The DNA of the CDR3 is TGTGCCAGCAGGATTGACAGGGGCGGGAACACTGAAGCTTTCTTT. Its protein product is CASRIDRGGNTEAFF.